These 21 T cell receptor beta chains were sequenced from one sample in a study of T cell responses to AZD1222 COVID-19 vaccine. Clones were read by immunoSEQ multiplex PCR, and TCRdb kept only the in-frame ones, dropping some. Found here are 80,000 to 100,000 clones, 75% to 95% of them singletons; the top ten hold around 10%. The input for sequencing was peripheral blood, taken 28 days after the second AZD1222 dose. The source is an adult who received the AZD1222 COVID-19 vaccine.

This clone showed up just once. V and J are TRBV9 and TRBJ2-6, with 7 bases aligning to TRBD1. The CDR3 length is 18 residues. V lost 0 bases, J lost 0 bases, and 6 bases stayed unmatched. Germline loops: CDR1 SGDLS, CDR2 YYNGEE. In DNA, the CDR3 is TGTGCCAGCAGCGTAGGCACAGGGGCCGGCTCTGGGGCCAACGTCCTGACTTTC. As protein: CASSVGTGAGSGANVLTF.

The rearrangement uses TRBV4-2 and TRBJ2-3; 7 nucleotides agree with TRBD2. Germline lookup yields CDR1 LGHNA and CDR2 YNFKEQ. This CDR3 has 19 amino acids. Germline trimming cut 0 bases from V and 3 bases from J; bases unmatched to any gene: 15. The CDR3 protein is CASSQDPPAGTKSTDTQYF. The CDR3 DNA sequence: TGTGCCAGCAGCCAAGATCCCCCCGCCGGGACTAAGTCAACAGATACGCAGTATTTT.

The chain couples TRBV19 to TRBJ1-4; D perhaps matches TRBD1 (6 bases). This CDR3 has 13 amino acids. Between the trimmed V and J ends, which lost 6 bases and 8 bases, there was a span of 13 bases. Germline V gives CDR1 LNHDA, CDR2 SQIVND (reference sequence). The CDR3 is CASRTRGFEKLFF. The CDR3 nucleotides are TGTGCCAGTAGGACCAGGGGTTTCGAAAAACTGTTTTTT.

The gene calls are TRBV2 and TRBJ1-5, with D unresolved. The V and J ends lost 5 bases and 0 bases respectively, with 11 bases between them. The CDR3 has 15 amino acids. The germline CDR1 and CDR2 sequences are SNHLY and FYNNEI. The CDR3 here is CASSSERYSNQPQHF. For the CDR3, the DNA is TGTGCCAGCAGTTCCGAGAGATATAGCAATCAGCCCCAGCATTTT.

The chain couples TRBV15 to TRBJ2-7; the D is unclear. The CDR3 spans 12 residues. Germline V gene data show CDR1 as LNHNV and CDR2 as YYDKDF (reference sequence). The CDR3 DNA is TGTGGACCAGGCCATCTCTCCTACGAGCAGTACTTC. As protein: CGPGHLSYEQYF.

The gene calls are TRBV27 and TRBJ2-1; 7 bases line up with TRBD2. With 5 bases clipped from V and 2 bases from J, the junction kept 6 bases outside the gene matches. Germline values: CDR1 MNHEY, CDR2 SMNVEV (reference sequence). The CDR3 has 15 residues. The CDR3 bases are TGTGCCAGCAGTATTACTAGCGACCCCTACAATGAGCAGTTCTTC. It encodes CASSITSDPYNEQFF.

The chain employs TRBV5-1 and TRBJ1-5; 8 nucleotides match TRBD1. The CDR3 consists of 17 residues. Per the germline V gene, CDR1 is SGHRS and CDR2 is YFSETQ. V lost 0 bases and J lost 5; bases outside the gene matches: 10. The CDR3 sequence is CASSLAGDQGADQPQHF. The CDR3 bases are TGCGCCAGCAGCTTGGCCGGGGACCAGGGGGCTGATCAGCCCCAGCATTTT.

This clone was counted a single time. The chain has TRBV9 and TRBJ1-5, with a possible D match to TRBD1 (6 bases). With 0 bases removed from V and 5 bases from J, the gap between germline ends came to 12 bases. Germline CDR1 is SGDLS and CDR2 is YYNGEE. This CDR3 contains 15 residues. The CDR3 DNA reads as TGTGCCAGCAGCGTAGCTGGGGAGGGGGATCAGCCCCAGCATTTT. Residues: CASSVAGEGDQPQHF.

This clone was counted between two and nine times. This chain connects TRBV7-6 to TRBJ2-1; TRBD2 matches 11 bases. The CDR3 covers 17 residues. Germline assignment: CDR1 SGHVS and CDR2 FNYEAQ. J gave up 3 bases and V 4 bases, and 8 bases lay outside the gene matches. DNA of the CDR3: TGTGCCAGCAGCTACCTCCCAACTAGCGGGGGCTACAATGAGCAGTTCTTC. This translates into CASSYLPTSGGYNEQFF.

The chain couples TRBV4-1 to TRBJ2-5; no firm D call. This CDR3 comprises 12 residues. Deletions cut 3 bases from V and 5 bases from J, with 7 bases between. Germline CDR1 is MGHRA and CDR2 is YSYEKL. The CDR3 DNA sequence: TGCGCCAGCAGCCACCCCGGGGAGACCCAGTACTTC. Its protein is CASSHPGETQYF.

A remark on this clone: The sample has other DNA sequences that encode this CDR3 too. The chain couples TRBV19 to TRBJ1-5; the match to TRBD1 covers 8 bases. Germline V gives CDR1 LNHDA, CDR2 SQIVND (reference sequence). The CDR3 loop spans 13 amino acids. The V and J ends lost 6 bases and 5 bases, in that order; junction bases with no gene match: 3. In DNA, the CDR3 is TGTGCCAGTAGCCCGGACAGGGATCAGCCCCAGCATTTT. Its translation is CASSPDRDQPQHF.

This chain joins TRBV7-9 and TRBJ2-7, with D tentatively TRBD1 (5 bases). Trimming cost V 1 base and J 2 bases, with 12 bases left between them. This CDR3 is 15 amino acids long. The germline V gene encodes CDR1 SEHNR and CDR2 FQNEAQ (reference sequence). CDR3 sequence (DNA): TGTGCCAGCAGCTTAGACGCAGGGTTTACCTACGAGCAGTACTTC. Its translation: CASSLDAGFTYEQYF.

The chain is built from TRBV5-1 and TRBJ2-3; no clear D gene. The V end lost 4 bases, the J end lost 6 bases, and 12 bases lay between the germline ends. The CDR3 extends over 13 amino acids. From germline, CDR1 is SGHRS and CDR2 YFSETQ. This CDR3 reads CASSDPPGDTQYF. In DNA, the CDR3 is TGCGCCAGCAGCGACCCTCCTGGGGATACGCAGTATTTT. The complete variable domain, with remaining parts taken from reference TRBV5-1 and TRBJ2-3, reads KAGVTQTPRYLIKTRGQQVTLSCSPISGHRSVSWYQQTPGQGLQFLFEYFSETQRNKGNFPGRFSGRQFSNSRSEMNVSTLELGDSALYLCASSDPPGDTQYFGPGTRLTVL.

This chain links TRBV19 with TRBJ2-1; 7 bases line up with TRBD1. J lost 7 bases, V lost 4 bases, and 4 bases had no gene match. Germline loops: CDR1 LNHDA, CDR2 SQIVND (reference sequence). The CDR3 length is 13 residues. The CDR3 DNA follows: TGTGCCAGTAGTACTCAGGGGGAGAATGAGCAGTTCTTC. It translates to CASSTQGENEQFF. The whole variable domain, filled in from reference TRBV19 and TRBJ2-1, reads DGGITQSPKYLFRKEGQNVTLSCEQNLNHDAMYWYRQDPGQGLRLIYYSQIVNDFQKGDIAEGYSVSREKKESFPLTVTSAQKNPTAFYLCASSTQGENEQFFGPGTRLTVL.

This chain connects TRBV11-2 to TRBJ2-3; D possibly matches TRBD1 or TRBD2 (5 bases each). In germline, CDR1 is SGHAT, CDR2 FQNNGV. V lost 5 bases and J 3 bases, leaving 18 bases between the germline ends. The CDR3 extends over 16 amino acids. In nucleotides, the CDR3 is TGTGCCAGCAGCCTCCTCCCTGGGGGAGTAACAGATACGCAGTATTTT. It translates to CASSLLPGGVTDTQYF.

The chain combines TRBV3-1 (or the pseudogene TRBV3-2) with TRBJ2-1; D ambiguous. The CDR3 spans 13 residues. Per germline, CDR1 LGHDT and CDR2 YNNKEL (reference sequence). The V end lost 1 base, the J end lost 6 bases, and 7 bases lay between the germline ends. The CDR3 nucleotides are TGTGCCAGCAGCCAAGTGACGGGCAATGAGCAGTTCTTC. The encoded protein is CASSQVTGNEQFF.

This clone turned up a few times. The chain joins TRBV28 to TRBJ2-2; 11 bases are a match to TRBD2. V was pared by 7 bases and J by 3 bases, with 7 bases of the junction left unmatched. Per germline, CDR1 MDHEN and CDR2 SYDVKM. The CDR3 contains 16 residues. The CDR3 region is CASTRSGRVDTGELFF. CDR3 DNA: TGTGCCAGCACCCGTAGCGGGAGGGTTGACACCGGGGAGCTGTTTTTT.

This clone came up once. The chain links TRBV30 to TRBJ2-5, with a possible D match to TRBD2 (5 bases). The CDR3 contains 13 residues. CDR1 and CDR2 from the germline V gene are GTSNPN and SVGIG (reference sequence). Trimming took 4 bases from V and 5 from J, leaving 14 bases between them. CDR3 residues: CAWTRWRSETQYF. CDR3 bases: TGTGCCTGGACTAGGTGGAGGTCGGAGACCCAGTACTTC.

To note about this clone: Other DNA sequences in the sample encode the same CDR3. The DNA for the CDR3 is TGCGCCAGCAGTTCTGGGAACACTGAAGCTTTCTTT. Amino acid sequence: CASSSGNTEAFF. This chain connects TRBV5-1 to TRBJ1-1; D is ambiguous. The germline V and J ends were trimmed by 5 bases and 1 base, with 6 bases remaining between them. Germline lookup yields CDR1 SGHRS and CDR2 YFSETQ. The CDR3 has 12 residues.

The chain employs TRBV18 and TRBJ1-6; tentative D call: TRBD1 (5 bases). This CDR3 has 17 residues. Germline values: CDR1 KGHSH, CDR2 LQKENI. Trimming left V 0 bases short and J 5 bases short, with 14 bases between. DNA for the CDR3: TGTGCCAGCTCACCACCGGGGGGTCAAAGGGATAATTCACCCCTCCACTTT. Encoded protein: CASSPPGGQRDNSPLHF.

V usage is TRBV28 and J usage is TRBJ1-4, with D tentatively TRBD1 (6 bases). Deletions cut 2 bases from V and 8 bases from J, with 12 bases between. There are 14 residues in the CDR3. Germline V gene data show CDR1 as MDHEN and CDR2 as SYDVKM. The CDR3 protein is CASSLGGRVEKLFF. CDR3 sequence (DNA): TGTGCCAGCAGTTTAGGGGGGCGCGTGGAAAAACTGTTTTTT.